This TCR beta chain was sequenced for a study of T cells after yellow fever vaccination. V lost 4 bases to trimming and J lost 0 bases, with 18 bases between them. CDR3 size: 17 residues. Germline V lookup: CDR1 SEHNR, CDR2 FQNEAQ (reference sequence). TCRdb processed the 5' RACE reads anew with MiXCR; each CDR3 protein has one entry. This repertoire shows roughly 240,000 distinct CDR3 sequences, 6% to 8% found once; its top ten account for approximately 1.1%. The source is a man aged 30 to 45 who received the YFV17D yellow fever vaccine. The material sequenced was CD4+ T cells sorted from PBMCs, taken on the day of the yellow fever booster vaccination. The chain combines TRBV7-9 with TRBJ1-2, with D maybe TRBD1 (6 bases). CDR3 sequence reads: CASSSGRRGGANYGYTF. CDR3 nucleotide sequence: TGTGCCAGCAGCTCAGGACGCCGAGGGGGAGCTAACTATGGCTACACCTTC.